This TCR beta chain came from a study of T-cell reconstitution after alpha-beta-depleted transplantation in children. This CDR3 comprises 13 residues. This clonotype occurred many times. The junction departs from the called germline gene at one end, perhaps through a read error. The TCRbeta library was prepared with unique molecular identifiers. TCRdb processed the PCR reads anew with MiXCR; each CDR3 protein has one entry. The data show more than 200,000 distinct CDR3 sequences, with approximately 9.9% seen just once and about 4.9% held by the top ten. The sample here was PBMCs from the stem cell graft donor, taken from the stem cell graft. This receptor was obtained from a human donor who donated a stem cell graft to a child with SCID. The chain couples TRBV12-3 or TRBV12-4 to TRBJ1-6; no reliable D call. The CDR3: CASSLGGNSPLHF. CDR3 nucleotides: TGTGCCAGCAGCTTAGGCGGAAATTCACCCCTCCACTTT.